This T cell receptor (beta chain) was identified during a study of shared clonotypes between healthy human individuals. The study's findings and limits: On the whole, naive subsets had larger estimated richness than memory subsets had.

This table comes from immunoSEQ multiplex PCR, and its TCRdb copy is limited to in-frame clones, with some not included. The data contain fewer than 1.8 million clones, 98% of them singletons. A note on this clone: Its antigen is unidentified.

Trimming pared 5 bases from V and 4 bases from J, leaving 14 bases between. CDR3 length: 14 residues. Germline CDR1 reads LNHDA; CDR2 reads SQIVND (reference sequence). This TCR derives from a man younger than 40 in good health. The sample comprised naive CD4+ T cells sorted from blood. Subset noted: CD45RA+ positively selected. V and J are TRBV19 and TRBJ1-1; D is unclear. The CDR3 reads CASSVNRETTEAFF. The CDR3 DNA follows: TGTGCCAGTAGTGTAAATAGGGAAACCACTGAAGCTTTCTTT.